This T cell receptor (beta chain) was identified during a study of CD8+CD57+ T cells in acquired aplastic anemia. Turning to the study itself: Roughly 3 ug was the average amount of DNA from sorted CD4+ and CD8+ cells. General study points: Statistical testing detected no significant gap in CD8+ Simpson's diversity between patients and controls. Comparison of patients with controls identified around 30 shared CD8+ CDR3 sequences.

Genomic DNA served as template for TCR beta VDJ and CDR3 profiling. Via MiXCR, TCRdb re-called the reads, giving one row per CDR3 protein. The sample lists about 270,000 distinct CDR3 sequences, around 82% occurring once. All sequencing subjects had displayed CD8+CD57+ cell expansion on flow cytometry. Every one of the patients had aplastic anemia (severe, acquired). The CDR3 loop spans 13 amino acids. Germline V lookup: CDR1 SNHLY, CDR2 FYNNEI. Concerning this clonotype itself: What it recognizes is unknown.

The chain has TRBV2 and TRBJ2-7, with D maybe TRBD1 (5 bases). The origin of this receptor is a human donor with aplastic anemia. Sequenced material: sorted CD4+, CD8+, or CD8+CD57+ T cells (not recorded which) from PBMCs. CDR3 sequence reads: CASSAQANGKQSV. The CDR3 DNA reads TGTGCCAGCAGTGCACAGGCGAATGGGAAGCAGTCCGTC.